Presented here are 30 T cell receptor beta chains from one specimen sequenced in a study of OX40 agonist ivuxolimab in advanced cancers. The data were produced by immunoSEQ multiplex PCR, yet TCRdb's version contains in-frame clones alone and is incomplete. The table includes tens of thousands of clones, about 80% detected once. Material: CD4+ or CD8+ T cells sorted from blood, obtained in a trial of the OX40 agonist ivuxolimab. These receptors were obtained from an adult with an advanced solid tumor such as melanoma, head and neck, liver or kidney cancer.

CDR3: CAWSMAKNEKLFF. The CDR3 coding sequence is TGTGCCTGGAGCATGGCTAAAAATGAAAAACTGTTTTTT. V gene TRBV30 combines with J gene TRBJ1-4; D gene unclear. Deletions cut 3 bases from V and 5 bases from J, with 10 bases between. CDR3 size: 13 residues. Germline-derived CDR1 and CDR2 are GTSNPN and SVGIG (reference sequence).

V and J are TRBV14 and TRBJ2-7, with D maybe TRBD1 (5 bases). The germline V gene encodes CDR1 SGHDN and CDR2 FVKESK. The CDR3 totals 14 residues. Trimming left V 1 base short and J 6 bases short, with 13 bases between. The CDR3 nucleotides are TGTGCCAGCAGCCAAGTGCCAGGGTACGGCGAGCAGTACTTC. Its translation is CASSQVPGYGEQYF.

The chain carries TRBV6-5 and TRBJ2-6; D uncertain. V was cut by 6 bases and J by 3 bases, with 12 bases left in between. CDR1 MNHEY and CDR2 SVGAGI come from the germline V gene. CDR3 size: 15 residues. Written as DNA, the CDR3 is TGTGCCAGCAGCCCCTCCAGTTTTGGGGCCAACGTCCTGACTTTC. Protein sequence: CASSPSSFGANVLTF.

This clone was seen only a few times. This rearrangement joins TRBV2 to TRBJ2-1; 10 positions match TRBD2. CDR3 length: 14 amino acids. V dropped 6 bases and J dropped 4; count of bases not matched to a gene: 3. Germline V CDR1 and CDR2: SNHLY, FYNNEI. CDR3 in DNA: TGTGCCAGCAGGACTAGCGGGTTATACAATGAGCAGTTCTTC. Protein product: CASRTSGLYNEQFF.

This clone was detected once. This chain connects TRBV19 to TRBJ2-5; 10 nucleotides align to TRBD2. The J call may be in error: the DNA end matches TRBJ2-7 better. This CDR3 region has 15 residues. In germline, CDR1 is LNHDA, CDR2 SQIVND (reference sequence). CDR3 protein: CASSMRLAGTYEQYF. In nucleotides, the CDR3 is TGTGCCAGTAGTATGAGACTAGCGGGCACCTACGAGCAGTACTTC.

This clone has only one observation. The chain joins TRBV7-3 to TRBJ2-6; perhaps D is TRBD1 or TRBD2 (6 bases each). CDR3 length: 15 amino acids. V was shortened by 1 base and J by 7 bases, with 11 bases between the two germline ends. Germline V gives CDR1 SGHTA, CDR2 FQGTGA. CDR3 DNA: TGTGCCAGCAGCTTAATGGGGGGCGTAGCCAACGTCCTGACTTTC. It is translated as CASSLMGGVANVLTF.

The genes are TRBV27 and TRBJ2-7; the D gene could be TRBD1 or TRBD2 (5 bases each). The length of the CDR3 is 13 residues. Germline V gives CDR1 MNHEY, CDR2 SMNVEV (reference sequence). V lost 1 base and J 6 bases, leaving 10 bases between the germline ends. The CDR3 DNA follows: TGTGCCAGCAGTTTATGCAGGGAGTGCGAGCAGTACTTC. Encoded protein: CASSLCRECEQYF.

This sequence joins TRBV6-1 and TRBJ2-2; 7 bases match TRBD2. Trimming at V came to 1 base and at J to 7 bases, leaving 12 bases not matched to a gene. This CDR3 region has 17 residues. CDR1 is MNHNS and CDR2 is SASEGT in the germline V gene. As DNA, the CDR3 is TGTGCCAGCAGTGAAGTTGGCGGGAGCTCCTGGGGCGGGGAGCTGTTTTTT. It specifies CASSEVGGSSWGGELFF.

The rearrangement uses TRBV11-3 and TRBJ2-1; 11 bases match TRBD2. The CDR3 runs to 16 residues. CDR1 SGHNT and CDR2 YENEEA come from the germline V gene. V shed 0 bases and J 9 bases; nucleotides not matched to a gene: 7. CDR3 sequence (DNA): TGTGCCAGCAGCTTAGAATTGGCTAGCGGGGGGACTGAGCAGTTCTTC. Translation gives CASSLELASGGTEQFF. Using reference TRBV11-3 and TRBJ2-1 for the parts outside the CDR3, the full variable domain is EAGVVQSPRYKIIEKKQPVAFWCNPISGHNTLYWYLQNLGQGPELLIRYENEEAVDDSQLPKDRFSAERLKGVDSTLKIQPAELGDSAVYLCASSLELASGGTEQFFGPGTRLTVL.

This clone was counted once. The gene calls are TRBV7-2 and TRBJ2-3; D is perhaps TRBD1 (5 bases). The CDR3 runs to 15 residues. V dropped 5 bases and J dropped 0 bases, with 12 bases sitting between them. Germline lookup yields CDR1 SGHTA and CDR2 FQGNSA. The CDR3 loop reads CASSLDSYSTDTQYF. The DNA for the CDR3 is TGTGCCAGCAGCCTAGACAGTTATAGCACAGATACGCAGTATTTT.

The V gene is TRBV19, the J gene TRBJ2-3; 10 nucleotides match TRBD2. CDR3 length: 16 residues. J lost 5 bases, V lost 4 bases, and 9 bases had no gene match. Germline V gene sequence: CDR1 LNHDA, CDR2 SQIVND (reference sequence). The CDR3 DNA follows: TGTGCCAGTAGTACGGACTCGGGACTAGCGCAAGATACGCAGTATTTT. It yields the protein CASSTDSGLAQDTQYF.

The chain couples TRBV9 to TRBJ2-3, with 7 bases aligning to TRBD1. This CDR3 has 16 residues. V lost 4 bases to trimming and J lost 0 bases; unmatched junction nucleotides: 8. CDR1 and CDR2 (germline): SGDLS, YYNGEE. The CDR3 spells CASSLGQQTSTDTQYF. The CDR3, as DNA: TGTGCCAGCAGCCTGGGACAGCAAACGAGCACAGATACGCAGTATTTT.

The V gene is TRBV4-2, the J gene TRBJ1-6, with D unresolved. Germline V CDR1 and CDR2: LGHNA, YNFKEQ. CDR3 length equals 13 residues. V gave up 0 bases and J gave up 11 bases, with 8 bases separating them. The CDR3 DNA follows: TGTGCCAGCAGCCAAGAGGGATCAACACCCCTCCACTTT. Its translation is CASSQEGSTPLHF.

Note on this clone: Within the sample, other DNA sequences also encode this same CDR3. V usage is TRBV5-1 and J usage is TRBJ2-7; 7 bases line up with TRBD1. Germline V gene data show CDR1 as SGHRS and CDR2 as YFSETQ. This CDR3 has 13 residues. The V and J ends lost 3 bases and 3 bases, in that order; junction bases with no gene match: 3. DNA for the CDR3: TGCGCCAGCAGCTGGGACAGCAGCTACGAGCAGTACTTC. Protein sequence: CASSWDSSYEQYF. The full variable domain, with the rest looked up from reference TRBV5-1 and TRBJ2-7, is KAGVTQTPRYLIKTRGQQVTLSCSPISGHRSVSWYQQTPGQGLQFLFEYFSETQRNKGNFPGRFSGRQFSNSRSEMNVSTLELGDSALYLCASSWDSSYEQYFGPGTRLTVT.

V gene TRBV6-1 combines with J gene TRBJ1-2; D not certain. The germline CDR1 and CDR2 sequences are MNHNS and SASEGT. Between the trimmed V and J ends, which lost 3 bases and 8 bases, there was a span of 7 bases. The CDR3 runs to 11 residues. The CDR3 nucleotides are TGTGCCAGCAGTGATTTTCGGGGCTACACCTTC. Translating it yields CASSDFRGYTF.

The V gene is TRBV19, the J gene TRBJ2-1; TRBD2 matches 7 bases. Germline CDR1 reads LNHDA; CDR2 reads SQIVND (reference sequence). The CDR3 contains 15 residues. J lost 5 bases, V lost 1 base, and 5 bases had no gene match. The CDR3 spells CASSIGPSGHNEQFF. The CDR3 nucleotides read TGTGCCAGTAGTATAGGGCCTAGCGGCCACAATGAGCAGTTCTTC.

The chain couples TRBV5-4 to TRBJ2-1; 13 bases are shared with TRBD2. With 4 bases clipped from V and 9 bases from J, the junction kept 10 bases outside the gene matches. Germline values: CDR1 SGHNT, CDR2 YYREEE (reference sequence). The CDR3 consists of 16 residues. The CDR3 bases are TGTGCCAGCAGCCCCCTAGGGACTAGCGGGGCGACTGAGCAGTTCTTC. This translates into CASSPLGTSGATEQFF.

This clone appeared once. The rearrangement uses TRBV9 and TRBJ2-3; maybe TRBD1 (6 bases). The CDR3 has 14 amino acids. V was clipped by 6 bases and J by 2 bases, with 13 bases between them. CDR1 and CDR2 (germline): SGDLS, YYNGEE. CDR3 loop: CASNRDISTDTQYF. CDR3 DNA: TGTGCCAGCAACAGGGACATTTCCACAGATACGCAGTATTTT. The full variable domain, rest sourced from reference TRBV9 and TRBJ2-3, is DSGVTQTPKHLITATGQRVTLRCSPRSGDLSVYWYQQSLDQGLQFLIQYYNGEERAKGNILERFSAQQFPDLHSELNLSSLELGDSALYFCASNRDISTDTQYFGPGTRLTVL.

The rearrangement joins TRBV27 to TRBJ2-7; 7 positions agree with TRBD1. The V gene end was trimmed by 0 bases and the J gene end by 6 bases; junction bases not matched to a gene: 2. The CDR3 is 13 amino acids. Per germline, CDR1 MNHEY and CDR2 SMNVEV (reference sequence). CDR3 sequence (DNA): TGTGCCAGCAGTTTATCAGGGGGCATCGAGCAGTACTTC. Its translation is CASSLSGGIEQYF.

V usage is TRBV19 and J usage is TRBJ2-1, with a weak D call TRBD1 (6 bases). CDR1 and CDR2 (germline): LNHDA, SQIVND (reference sequence). V lost 3 bases to trimming and J lost 0 bases, with 9 bases between them. The CDR3 consists of 15 residues. CDR3 amino acids: CASSIQGSSYNEQFF. DNA of the CDR3: TGTGCCAGTAGTATCCAGGGGAGCTCCTACAATGAGCAGTTCTTC.

The chain joins TRBV30 to TRBJ2-1; D is undetermined. V was cut by 0 bases and J by 7 bases, with 7 bases left in between. The CDR3 totals 12 residues. Germline V gene lookup returns CDR1 GTSNPN and CDR2 SVGIG (reference sequence). The CDR3, as DNA: TGTGCCTGGAGTGTTGGGCGGAATGAGCAGTTCTTC. Translation gives CAWSVGRNEQFF.

The genes are TRBV6-6 and TRBJ2-5; 8 bases line up with TRBD1. The CDR3 totals 15 residues. Germline V gene lookup returns CDR1 MNHNY and CDR2 SVGAGI (reference sequence). V lost 1 base, J lost 4 bases, and 5 bases stayed unmatched. CDR3 sequence: CASSYLSTGGETQYF. CDR3 DNA sequence: TGTGCCAGCAGTTACTTATCCACAGGGGGAGAGACCCAGTACTTC.

This chain connects TRBV27 to TRBJ2-3; D remains unclear. Germline V gives CDR1 MNHEY, CDR2 SMNVEV (reference sequence). The CDR3 totals 13 residues. V dropped 2 bases and J dropped 2 bases, with 5 bases sitting between them. CDR3 nucleotides: TGTGCCAGCAGTTTAGGCCTCACAGATACGCAGTATTTT. Translating gives CASSLGLTDTQYF.

V is TRBV9 and J is TRBJ2-1; 7 nucleotides agree with TRBD1. The CDR3 is 15 amino acids. Unmatched junction bases numbered 8, after V lost 4 bases and J lost 4 bases. Germline CDR1 is SGDLS and CDR2 is YYNGEE. The CDR3 DNA follows: TGTGCCAGCAGCAAATTCCGGGACAGTTACAATGAGCAGTTCTTC. Residues: CASSKFRDSYNEQFF.

The chain employs TRBV27 and TRBJ2-7, with 8 nucleotides matching TRBD1. Germline V gives CDR1 MNHEY, CDR2 SMNVEV (reference sequence). The CDR3 sequence is 13 residues long. V was pared by 4 bases and J by 5 bases, with 4 bases of the junction left unmatched. The CDR3 protein is CASSSTGVDEQYF. CDR3 nucleotide sequence: TGTGCCAGCAGTTCGACAGGGGTCGACGAGCAGTACTTC.

The chain combines TRBV10-3 with TRBJ1-2, with TRBD1 as a possible D gene (5 bases). This CDR3 is 15 amino acids long. The V gene lost 8 bases and the J gene lost 6 bases, with 22 bases spanning the gap. Germline V lookup: CDR1 ENHRY, CDR2 SYGVKD. For the CDR3, the DNA is TGTGCCATCGGGGCGGTGGGAAGAGGGCCTAATGGCTACACCTTC. This gives the protein CAIGAVGRGPNGYTF.

This sequence joins TRBV28 and TRBJ2-3; D uncertain. V lost 2 bases and J 0 bases, leaving 12 bases between the germline ends. Germline V gives CDR1 MDHEN, CDR2 SYDVKM. The CDR3 totals 16 residues. CDR3 region: CASSLRLLTSTDTQYF. CDR3 nucleotide sequence: TGTGCCAGCAGTTTAAGGCTACTAACTAGCACAGATACGCAGTATTTT. The full variable domain, completed using reference TRBV28 and TRBJ2-3, is DVKVTQSSRYLVKRTGEKVFLECVQDMDHENMFWYRQDPGLGLRLIYFSYDVKMKEKGDIPEGYSVSREKKERFSLILESASTNQTSMYLCASSLRLLTSTDTQYFGPGTRLTVL.

The chain employs TRBV19 and TRBJ2-1; D is tentatively TRBD1 or TRBD2 (5 bases each). The CDR3 consists of 15 residues. The germline V gene has CDR1 LNHDA and CDR2 SQIVND (reference sequence). Trimming took 2 bases from V and 4 from J, leaving 12 bases between them. CDR3 region: CASSILGTSYNEQFF. CDR3 coding DNA: TGTGCCAGTAGTATACTAGGGACCTCTTACAATGAGCAGTTCTTC.

The V and J genes are TRBV9 and TRBJ1-1; D gene ambiguous. V lost 3 bases and J lost 11, with 14 bases in between. CDR3 length: 12 amino acids. Germline lookup yields CDR1 SGDLS and CDR2 YYNGEE. DNA of the CDR3: TGTGCCAGCAGCGGGGGAGAGTCTGGGGCTTTCTTT. This gives the protein CASSGGESGAFF.

J is TRBJ1-2 and V is TRBV2; unclear D gene. The length of the CDR3 is 14 residues. Between the trimmed V and J ends, which lost 3 bases and 7 bases, there was a span of 15 bases. CDR1 is SNHLY, CDR2 FYNNEI, per germline. CDR3 amino acids: CASSDSGFTLGYTF. The CDR3 DNA is TGTGCCAGCAGTGACTCAGGCTTTACCCTTGGCTACACCTTC.